The 28 T cell receptor beta chains given below trace back to one sample, sequenced in a study of control samples from healthy donors and cancer patients. Clones were sequenced by immunoSEQ multiplex PCR, and TCRdb holds only the in-frame ones, with some missing. The sample consists of around 90,000 clones, 86% of them appearing once. The sequenced sample consisted of blood. All receptors derive from a young man in good health.

The chain carries TRBV7-8 and TRBJ2-3; D might be TRBD2 (6 bases). The V end was cut by 5 bases, the J end by 4 bases, with 13 bases between. This CDR3 is 14 amino acids long. Germline CDR1 and CDR2: SGHVS and FQNEAQ. The DNA for the CDR3 is TGTGCCAGCAGCCTCCGACTAGTCCCAGATACGCAGTATTTT. It translates to CASSLRLVPDTQYF. Looking up the rest from reference TRBV7-8 and TRBJ2-3 gives the full variable domain: GAGVSQSPRYKVAKRGQDVALRCDPISGHVSLFWYQQALGQGPEFLTYFQNEAQLDKSGLPSDRFFAERPEGSVSTLKIQRTQQEDSAVYLCASSLRLVPDTQYFGPGTRLTVL.

The rearrangement uses TRBV27 and TRBJ2-5; the D is unclear. Germline V gives CDR1 MNHEY, CDR2 SMNVEV (reference sequence). The CDR3 is made up of 16 amino acids. V lost 4 bases to trimming and J lost 5 bases, with 20 bases between them. The CDR3, as DNA: TGTGCCAGCAGTTCCGCACGGGCCCCCGCGATGGAGACCCAGTACTTC. Translating gives CASSSARAPAMETQYF.

The chain recombines TRBV29-1 with TRBJ1-2; the match to TRBD1 covers 7 bases. V trimming: 4 bases; J trimming: 0 bases; junction bases outside the gene matches: 2. CDR3 length: 13 amino acids. Germline CDR1 SQVTM, CDR2 ANQGSEA. CDR3 region: CSVGGQTNYGYTF. The CDR3 DNA reads as TGCAGCGTTGGGGGACAGACTAACTATGGCTACACCTTC.

This rearrangement joins TRBV18 to TRBJ2-2, with D possibly being TRBD2 (6 bases). This CDR3 is 18 amino acids long. The germline CDR1 and CDR2 sequences are KGHSH and LQKENI. V was shortened by 3 bases and J by 3 bases, with 20 bases between the two germline ends. The CDR3, as DNA: TGTGCCAGCTCACCGTTCACGGGTTTCTGGGAGGACACCGGGGAGCTGTTTTTT. Translated, it gives CASSPFTGFWEDTGELFF. The whole variable domain, filled in from reference TRBV18 and TRBJ2-2, reads NAGVMQNPRHLVRRRGQEARLRCSPMKGHSHVYWYRQLPEEGLKFMVYLQKENIIDESGMPKERFSAEFPKEGPSILRIQQVVRGDSAAYFCASSPFTGFWEDTGELFFGEGSRLTVL.

This rearrangement joins TRBV7-9 to TRBJ1-2; 9 nucleotides align to TRBD1. The V segment lost 5 bases and the J segment 6 bases; nucleotides outside the gene matches: 7. Germline values: CDR1 SEHNR, CDR2 FQNEAQ (reference sequence). This CDR3 has 14 amino acids. The CDR3: CASSLQGTGHGYTF. DNA for the CDR3: TGTGCCAGCAGCCTTCAGGGGACAGGGCATGGCTACACCTTC.

The CDR3 region has the DNA TGTGCTAGTGGTTTGGACAGTTACTATGGCTACACCTTC. This sequence encodes CASGLDSYYGYTF. The J gene is TRBJ1-2, the V gene TRBV12-5; no clear D gene. This CDR3 has 13 residues. Between the trimmed V and J ends, which lost 1 base and 3 bases, there was a span of 6 bases. Germline V gene lookup returns CDR1 LGHNT and CDR2 FRNRAP.

The J gene is TRBJ2-5, the V gene TRBV6-5; D is uncertain. The CDR3 totals 14 residues. The V and J ends lost 6 bases and 5 bases respectively, with 16 bases between them. Germline V CDR1 and CDR2: MNHEY, SVGAGI. CDR3 nucleotide sequence: TGTGCCAGCAGAAGCGACTGGACGAGGGAGACCCAGTACTTC. Protein sequence: CASRSDWTRETQYF.

The chain couples TRBV6-5 to TRBJ1-2; D not certain. Germline lookup yields CDR1 MNHEY and CDR2 SVGAGI. Trimming removed 4 bases at V and 8 bases at J, with 14 bases between. The CDR3 sequence is 13 residues long. DNA for the CDR3: TGTGCCAGCAGTTGGAGGATTAACGGGGGCTACACCTTC. As protein: CASSWRINGGYTF.

V usage is TRBV28 and J usage is TRBJ2-2; 9 bases are shared with TRBD1. From germline, CDR1 is MDHEN and CDR2 SYDVKM. The CDR3 spans 16 residues. V lost 5 bases, J lost 0 bases, and 4 bases stayed unmatched. The CDR3 DNA sequence: TGTGCCAGCAGTGCTTACAGGGGGCCGAACACCGGGGAGCTGTTTTTT. It translates to CASSAYRGPNTGELFF.

This clone has a single count. This chain joins TRBV5-6 and TRBJ2-4; weak D call: TRBD2 (6 bases). V shed 0 bases and J shed 7 bases, with 11 bases lying between them. The CDR3 has 14 amino acids. Germline V gene data show CDR1 as SGHDT and CDR2 as YYEEEE. In nucleotides, the CDR3 is TGTGCCAGCAGCTTGGAATTGGCGGGGAACATTCAGTACTTC. Residues: CASSLELAGNIQYF. Full variable domain (rest looked up from reference TRBV5-6 and TRBJ2-4): DAGVTQSPTHLIKTRGQQVTLRCSPKSGHDTVSWYQQALGQGPQFIFQYYEEEERQRGNFPDRFSGHQFPNYSSELNVNALLLGDSALYLCASSLELAGNIQYFGAGTRLSVL.

This clone was observed once. The V gene is TRBV9, the J gene TRBJ2-3; 7 bases are a match to TRBD2. The CDR3 is 17 amino acids. With 4 bases clipped from V and 2 bases from J, the junction kept 13 bases outside the gene matches. Looked up from germline, CDR1 is SGDLS and CDR2 is YYNGEE. The CDR3 coding sequence is TGTGCCAGCAGCCCAACGACTAGCAATAAGAACACAGATACGCAGTATTTT. Amino acids: CASSPTTSNKNTDTQYF.

The chain has TRBV27 and TRBJ1-2; D not resolved. The CDR3 runs 10 residues. V was pared by 8 bases and J by 8 bases, with 9 bases between. The germline gives CDR1 MNHEY, CDR2 SMNVEV (reference sequence). DNA of the CDR3: TGTGCCAGCCGCCGCGGGGGCTACACCTTC. Protein: CASRRGGYTF.

CDR3 DNA sequence: TGTGCCAGCAGCCAAGTCGGCGTATCCTACAATGAGCAGTTCTTC. As protein: CASSQVGVSYNEQFF. The gene calls are TRBV3-1 (or the pseudogene TRBV3-2) and TRBJ2-1; D not resolved. Trimming removed 1 base from V and 1 base from J, with 8 bases in between. Germline V gene sequence: CDR1 LGHDT, CDR2 YNNKEL (reference sequence). The CDR3 loop spans 15 amino acids.

The V and J genes are TRBV7-2 and TRBJ2-1; D might be TRBD1 (5 bases). V was shortened by 5 bases and J by 10 bases, with 15 bases between the two germline ends. CDR3 length equals 13 residues. Germline CDR1 SGHTA, CDR2 FQGNSA. The CDR3 reads CASSPHDSTEQFF. As DNA, the CDR3 is TGTGCCAGCAGCCCACATGACAGTACCGAGCAGTTCTTC.

The chain uses TRBV24-1 and TRBJ2-5; 7 bases fit TRBD1. The V and J ends lost 0 bases and 1 base, in that order; junction bases with no gene match: 10. This CDR3 is 18 amino acids long. CDR1 and CDR2 from the germline V gene are KGHDR and SFDVKD. CDR3 coding DNA: TGTGCCACCAGTGATTTGGGGAGAAGGACAGGCTTCCAAGAGACCCAGTACTTC. Translating it yields CATSDLGRRTGFQETQYF.

The chain uses TRBV11-2 and TRBJ2-3; the D gene is possibly TRBD2 (8 bases). The germline V gene encodes CDR1 SGHAT and CDR2 FQNNGV. The CDR3 extends over 18 amino acids. The V gene lost 1 base and the J gene lost 2 bases, with 19 bases spanning the gap. The CDR3 reads CASSLVEGQRGNTDTQYF. CDR3 nucleotide sequence: TGTGCCAGCAGCTTAGTGGAGGGACAGCGGGGGAACACAGATACGCAGTATTTT.

Only one count was recorded for this clone. The V call is TRBV10-3, the J call TRBJ2-1; 9 positions match TRBD2. Trimming cost V 4 bases and J 3 bases; bases outside gene matches: 4. The CDR3 totals 15 residues. Germline V CDR1 and CDR2: ENHRY, SYGVKD. Here the CDR3 reads CAISARAGGYNEQFF. The CDR3 nucleotides read TGTGCCATCAGTGCACGAGCGGGGGGCTACAATGAGCAGTTCTTC.

This chain connects TRBV5-1 to TRBJ2-3; D is possibly TRBD1 (5 bases). There are 14 residues in the CDR3. The germline V gene encodes CDR1 SGHRS and CDR2 YFSETQ. With 4 bases removed from V and 6 bases from J, the gap between germline ends came to 15 bases. The CDR3 DNA is TGCGCCAGCAGCCAAGGGGTCCACACCGATACGCAGTATTTT. Residues: CASSQGVHTDTQYF.

This clone appeared once. The V call is TRBV7-9, the J call TRBJ2-1; D is possibly TRBD1 or TRBD2 (5 bases each). The CDR3 runs 17 residues. Deletions cut 2 bases from V and 0 bases from J, with 14 bases between. Looked up from germline, CDR1 is SEHNR and CDR2 is FQNEAQ (reference sequence). The CDR3 region is CASSLLGRESSYNEQFF. The CDR3, as DNA: TGTGCCAGCAGCTTATTAGGCAGGGAGAGCTCCTACAATGAGCAGTTCTTC.

The chain is built from TRBV5-1 and TRBJ1-2; weak D call: TRBD1 (5 bases). Between the trimmed V and J ends, which lost 0 bases and 7 bases, there was a span of 16 bases. The CDR3 is made up of 15 amino acids. Germline loops: CDR1 SGHRS, CDR2 YFSETQ. The CDR3 protein is CASSLEGTLGGGYTF. The CDR3 region has the DNA TGCGCCAGCAGCTTGGAGGGCACACTGGGGGGTGGCTACACCTTC.

The chain carries TRBV27 and TRBJ1-5, with TRBD1 matching over 8 bases. This CDR3 contains 14 residues. V was pared by 4 bases and J by 4 bases, with 3 bases of the junction left unmatched. The germline V gene encodes CDR1 MNHEY and CDR2 SMNVEV (reference sequence). In DNA, the CDR3 is TGTGCCAGCAGTTGGGGGACAGGTAATCAGCCCCAGCATTTT. Encoded protein: CASSWGTGNQPQHF.

The J gene is TRBJ1-2, the V gene TRBV5-1; 8 bases match TRBD1. Germline CDR1 reads SGHRS; CDR2 reads YFSETQ. Trimming cost V 0 bases and J 2 bases; bases outside gene matches: 0. This CDR3 is 14 amino acids long. The chain's CDR3 is CASSLGQGNYGYTF. The DNA of the CDR3 is TGCGCCAGCAGCTTGGGACAGGGGAACTATGGCTACACCTTC.

The rearrangement uses TRBV4-1 and TRBJ2-5; the D is unclear. CDR3 length: 16 residues. Germline CDR1 reads MGHRA; CDR2 reads YSYEKL. Trimming took 2 bases from V and 4 from J, leaving 17 bases between them. CDR3 in amino acids: CASSQKAGPSTETQYF. CDR3 DNA: TGCGCCAGCAGCCAAAAGGCCGGGCCCAGTACAGAGACCCAGTACTTC.

V gene TRBV5-8 combines with J gene TRBJ2-2, with 8 bases matching TRBD1. Per germline, CDR1 SGHTS and CDR2 YDEGEE. The CDR3 is 16 residues long. Trimming removed 6 bases from V and 4 bases from J; junction bases left unmatched: 11. DNA of the CDR3: TGTGCCAGCACCAAACGAGGGACAGGAACCACCGGGGAGCTGTTTTTT. Translation gives CASTKRGTGTTGELFF.

This chain joins TRBV5-1 and TRBJ1-5; no reliable D call. CDR3 length: 10 residues. Per the germline V gene, CDR1 is SGHRS and CDR2 is YFSETQ. In nucleotides, the CDR3 is TGCGCGGGTCTCCAGGCGCCCCAGCATTTT. Translating gives CAGLQAPQHF. The full variable domain, rest sourced from reference TRBV5-1 and TRBJ1-5, is KAGVTQTPRYLIKTRGQQVTLSCSPISGHRSVSWYQQTPGQGLQFLFEYFSETQRNKGNFPGRFSGRQFSNSRSEMNVSTLELGDSALYLCAGLQAPQHFGDGTRLSIL.

This chain joins TRBV29-1 and TRBJ1-4; unclear D gene. The CDR3 loop spans 13 amino acids. V lost 1 base to trimming and J lost 8 bases, with 11 bases between them. Germline V gene sequence: CDR1 SQVTM, CDR2 ANQGSEA. In DNA, the CDR3 is TGCAGCGTTGAAGGTCCTGGGAGGGAAAAACTGTTTTTT. This encodes CSVEGPGREKLFF.

V and J are TRBV7-9 and TRBJ1-2; 8 bases are shared with TRBD1. Germline loops: CDR1 SEHNR, CDR2 FQNEAQ (reference sequence). The CDR3 runs to 14 residues. Germline trimming cut 3 bases from V and 1 base from J; bases unmatched to any gene: 1. This CDR3 reads CASSLDRDNYGYTF. The CDR3 region has the DNA TGTGCCAGCAGCTTGGACAGGGATAACTATGGCTACACCTTC.

This sequence joins TRBV28 and TRBJ1-5, with D maybe TRBD1 (5 bases). Trimming took 6 bases from V and 0 from J, leaving 12 bases between them. Germline CDR1 MDHEN, CDR2 SYDVKM. The CDR3 runs to 15 residues. CDR3 amino acids: CASRSQGRSNQPQHF. CDR3 DNA: TGTGCCAGCAGGTCCCAGGGTCGTAGCAATCAGCCCCAGCATTTT.